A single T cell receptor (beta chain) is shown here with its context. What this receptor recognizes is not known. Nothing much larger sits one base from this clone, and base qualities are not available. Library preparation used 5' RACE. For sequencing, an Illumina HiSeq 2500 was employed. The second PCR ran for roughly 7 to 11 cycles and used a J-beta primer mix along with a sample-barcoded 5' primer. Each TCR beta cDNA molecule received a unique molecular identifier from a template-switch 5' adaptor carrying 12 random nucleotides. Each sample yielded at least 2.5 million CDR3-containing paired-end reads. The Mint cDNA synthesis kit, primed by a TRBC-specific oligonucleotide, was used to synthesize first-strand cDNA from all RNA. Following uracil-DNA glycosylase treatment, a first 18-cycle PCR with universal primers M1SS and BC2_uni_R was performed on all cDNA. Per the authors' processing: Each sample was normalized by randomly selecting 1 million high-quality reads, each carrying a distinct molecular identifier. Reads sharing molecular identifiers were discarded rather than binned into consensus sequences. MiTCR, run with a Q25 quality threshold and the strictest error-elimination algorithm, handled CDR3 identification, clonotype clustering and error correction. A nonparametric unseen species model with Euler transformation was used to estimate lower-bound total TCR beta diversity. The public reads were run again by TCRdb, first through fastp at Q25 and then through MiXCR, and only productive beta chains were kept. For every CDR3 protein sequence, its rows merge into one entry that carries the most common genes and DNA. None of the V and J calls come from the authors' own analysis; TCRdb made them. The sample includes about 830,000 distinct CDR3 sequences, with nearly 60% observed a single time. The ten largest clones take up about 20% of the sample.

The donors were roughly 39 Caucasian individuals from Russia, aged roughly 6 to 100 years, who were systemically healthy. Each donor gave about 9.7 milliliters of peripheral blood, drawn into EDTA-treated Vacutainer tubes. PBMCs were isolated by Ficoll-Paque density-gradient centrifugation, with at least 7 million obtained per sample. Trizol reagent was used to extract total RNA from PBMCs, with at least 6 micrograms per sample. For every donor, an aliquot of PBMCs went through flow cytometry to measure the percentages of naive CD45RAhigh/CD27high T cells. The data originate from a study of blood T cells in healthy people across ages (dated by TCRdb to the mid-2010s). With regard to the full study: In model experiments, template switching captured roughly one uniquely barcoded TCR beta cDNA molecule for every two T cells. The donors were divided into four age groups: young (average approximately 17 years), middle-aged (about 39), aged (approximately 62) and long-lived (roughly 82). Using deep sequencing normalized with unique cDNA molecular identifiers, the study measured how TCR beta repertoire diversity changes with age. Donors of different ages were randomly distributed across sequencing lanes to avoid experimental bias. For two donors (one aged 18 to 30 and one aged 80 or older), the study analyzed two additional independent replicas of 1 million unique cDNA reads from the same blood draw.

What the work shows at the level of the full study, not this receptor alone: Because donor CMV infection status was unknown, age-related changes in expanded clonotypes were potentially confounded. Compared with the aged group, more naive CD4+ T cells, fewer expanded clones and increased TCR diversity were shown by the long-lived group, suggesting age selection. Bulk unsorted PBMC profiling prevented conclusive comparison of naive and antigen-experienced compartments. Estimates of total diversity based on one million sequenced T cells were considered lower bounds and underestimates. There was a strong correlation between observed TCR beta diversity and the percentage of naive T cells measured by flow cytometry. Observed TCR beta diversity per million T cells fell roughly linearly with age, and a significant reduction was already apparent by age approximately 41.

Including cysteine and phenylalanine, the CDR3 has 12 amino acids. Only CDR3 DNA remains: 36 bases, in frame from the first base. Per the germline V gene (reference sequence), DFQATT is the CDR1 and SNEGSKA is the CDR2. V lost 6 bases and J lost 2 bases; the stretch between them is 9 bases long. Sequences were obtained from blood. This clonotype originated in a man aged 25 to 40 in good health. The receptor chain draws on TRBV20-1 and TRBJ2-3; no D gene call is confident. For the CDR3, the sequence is CSALTITDTQYF. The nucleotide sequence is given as TGCAGTGCACTCACCATCACAGATACGCAGTATTTT.